This TCR beta chain was documented in a study of cytomegalovirus exposure and HLA in healthy donors. Researchers ran the PCR with 60 Vbeta and 13 Jbeta primers. Libraries were prepared by immunoSEQ multiplex PCR; TCRdb keeps only in-frame clonotypes and omits some of them. The sample gives 150,000 or so clones, 70% to 80% of which show up once; less than 0.9% is in the top ten. Comment on this clone: The target antigen is unknown.

V dropped 4 bases and J dropped 2 bases, with 18 bases sitting between them. There are 16 residues in the CDR3. CDR1 is SGHKS and CDR2 is YYEKEE in the germline V gene (reference sequence). Points from the study as a whole: The majority of TCR sequences were rare, yet some public TCRs appeared in many donors. Judged likely to be a sequencing artifact was a cluster of highly shared sequence variants.

Input material: PBMCs. The chain is built from TRBV5-5 and TRBJ2-5, with TRBD2 as a possible D gene (5 bases). The receptor comes from a female donor in good health and CMV-seronegative. DNA for the CDR3: TGTGCCAGCAGCCAGCGGAGTCCCCGTACACAAGAGACCCAGTACTTC. Translation: CASSQRSPRTQETQYF.